The T cell receptor (beta chain) under discussion was sequenced for a study of control samples from healthy donors and cancer patients (dated by TCRdb to the early 2020s). The library was produced with the immunoSEQ multiplex PCR assay. Drawn from immuneACCESS, this table holds only the in-frame rearrangements with V and J called that TCRdb kept. Clones are partly lost; checked studies trace under half to an unresolved V gene and leave the rest unexplained. The sample yields approximately 120,000 clones; around 88% were counted once. In total, the top ten clones hold approximately 18% of the sample. From cysteine to phenylalanine, the CDR3 is 15 amino acids long. Only the CDR3 DNA stays, 45 bases, in frame from base 1. The germline V gene (reference sequence) yields SGHNT for CDR1 and YYREEE for CDR2. Trimming costs V 6 bases and J 2 bases, and their ends lie 16 bases apart. In the case of this clone: Its target antigen remains unknown. Per-base qualities were not stored, and no clone one base away is much larger.

The TCR sequence derives from a woman aged 50 to 65 in good health. Recombination joined TRBV5-4 with TRBJ2-3, with a tentative D call of TRBD1 or TRBD2, each matching 6 bases. Sequencing input: blood. The DNA is TGTGCCAGCACCGTGGGGGGCCAATTCACAGATACGCAGTATTTT. This yields the protein CASTVGGQFTDTQYF.